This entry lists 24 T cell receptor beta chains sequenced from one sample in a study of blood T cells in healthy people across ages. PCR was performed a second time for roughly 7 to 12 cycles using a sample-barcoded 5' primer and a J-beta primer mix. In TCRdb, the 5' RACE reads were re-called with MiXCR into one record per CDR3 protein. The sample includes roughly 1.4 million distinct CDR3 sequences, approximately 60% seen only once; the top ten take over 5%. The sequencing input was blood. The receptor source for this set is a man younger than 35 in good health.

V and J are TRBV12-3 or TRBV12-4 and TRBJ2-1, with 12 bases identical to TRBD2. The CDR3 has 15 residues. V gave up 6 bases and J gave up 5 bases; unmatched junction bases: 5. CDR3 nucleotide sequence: TGTGCCAGCAGGGGATGGACTAGCGGGAACAATGAGCAGTTCTTC. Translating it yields CASRGWTSGNNEQFF.

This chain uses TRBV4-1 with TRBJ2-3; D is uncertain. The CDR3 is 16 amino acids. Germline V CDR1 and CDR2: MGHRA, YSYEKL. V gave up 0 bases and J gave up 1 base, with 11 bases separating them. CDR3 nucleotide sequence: TGCGCCAGCAGCCAAGACGTCCCCCGGGGCACAGATACGCAGTATTTT. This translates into CASSQDVPRGTDTQYF.

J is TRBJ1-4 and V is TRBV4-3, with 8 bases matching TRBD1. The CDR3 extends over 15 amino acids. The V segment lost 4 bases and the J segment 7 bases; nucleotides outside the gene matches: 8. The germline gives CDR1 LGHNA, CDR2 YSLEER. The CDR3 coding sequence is TGCGCCAGCAGCCTGGTTGTAGGACAGGGTGAAAAACTGTTTTTT. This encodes CASSLVVGQGEKLFF.

CDR3 sequence: CSVDRASGRWYDEQFF. Here the CDR3 DNA reads TGCAGCGTTGACAGGGCTAGCGGGAGGTGGTACGATGAGCAGTTCTTC. The chain joins TRBV29-1 to TRBJ2-1; 11 nucleotides agree with TRBD2. V dropped 3 bases and J dropped 8; count of bases not matched to a gene: 12. This CDR3 has 16 residues. In germline, CDR1 is SQVTM, CDR2 ANQGSEA.

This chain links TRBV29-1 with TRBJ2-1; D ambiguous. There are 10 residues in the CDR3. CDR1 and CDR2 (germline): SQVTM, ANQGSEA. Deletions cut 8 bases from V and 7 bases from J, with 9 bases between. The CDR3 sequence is CSFARNEQFF. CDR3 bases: TGCAGCTTCGCTCGGAATGAGCAGTTCTTC.

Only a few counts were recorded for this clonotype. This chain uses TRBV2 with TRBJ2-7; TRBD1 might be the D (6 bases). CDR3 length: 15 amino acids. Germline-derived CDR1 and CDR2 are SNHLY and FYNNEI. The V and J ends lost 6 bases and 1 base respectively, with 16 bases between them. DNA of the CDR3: TGTGCCAGCAGGAGGGACAAGCCCGTTTCCTACGAGCAGTACTTC. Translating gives CASRRDKPVSYEQYF.

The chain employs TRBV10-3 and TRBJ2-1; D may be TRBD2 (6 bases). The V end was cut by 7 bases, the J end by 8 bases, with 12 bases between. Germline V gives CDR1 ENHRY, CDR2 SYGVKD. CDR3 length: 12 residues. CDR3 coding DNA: TGTGCCATCAAGTTGTCTAGCGATGAGCAGTTCTTC. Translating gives CAIKLSSDEQFF.

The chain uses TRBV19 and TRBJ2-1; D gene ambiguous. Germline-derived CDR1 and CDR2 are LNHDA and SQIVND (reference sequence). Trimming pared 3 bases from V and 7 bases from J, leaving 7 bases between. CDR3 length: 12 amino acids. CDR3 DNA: TGTGCCAGTAGTATGTCCGGGAATGAGCAGTTCTTC. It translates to CASSMSGNEQFF.

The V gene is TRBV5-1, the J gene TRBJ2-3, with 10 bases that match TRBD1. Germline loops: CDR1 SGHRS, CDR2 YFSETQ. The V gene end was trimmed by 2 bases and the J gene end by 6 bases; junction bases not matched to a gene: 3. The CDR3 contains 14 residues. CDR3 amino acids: CASSFADRGDTQYF. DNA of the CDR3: TGCGCCAGCAGCTTCGCGGACAGGGGGGATACGCAGTATTTT.

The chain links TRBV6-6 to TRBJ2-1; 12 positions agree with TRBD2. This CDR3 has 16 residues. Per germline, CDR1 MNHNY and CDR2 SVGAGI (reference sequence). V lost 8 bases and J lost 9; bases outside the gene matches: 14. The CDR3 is CASQGLAGGTYGEQFF. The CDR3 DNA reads TGTGCCAGCCAGGGGCTAGCGGGAGGGACCTACGGTGAGCAGTTCTTC.

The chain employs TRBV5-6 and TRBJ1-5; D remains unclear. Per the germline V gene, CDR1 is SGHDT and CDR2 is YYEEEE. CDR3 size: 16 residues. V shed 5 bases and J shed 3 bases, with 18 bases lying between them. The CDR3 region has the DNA TGTGCCAGCAGTGTTACTCGCACATCCAACAATCAGCCCCAGCATTTT. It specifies CASSVTRTSNNQPQHF.

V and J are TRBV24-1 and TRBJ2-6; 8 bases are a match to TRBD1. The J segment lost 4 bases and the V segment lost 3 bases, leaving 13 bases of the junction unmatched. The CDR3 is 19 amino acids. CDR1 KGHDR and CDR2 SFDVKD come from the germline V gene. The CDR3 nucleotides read TGTGCCACCAGTGATCCTCGTAACAGGGACAGGACAGGGGCCAACGTCCTGACTTTC. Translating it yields CATSDPRNRDRTGANVLTF.

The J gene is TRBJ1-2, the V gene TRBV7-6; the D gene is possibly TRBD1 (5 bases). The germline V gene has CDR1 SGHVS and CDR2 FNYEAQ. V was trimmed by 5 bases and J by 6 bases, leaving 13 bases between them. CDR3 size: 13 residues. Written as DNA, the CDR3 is TGTGCCAGCAGCCAAATGGGGGAGGATGGCTACACCTTC. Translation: CASSQMGEDGYTF.

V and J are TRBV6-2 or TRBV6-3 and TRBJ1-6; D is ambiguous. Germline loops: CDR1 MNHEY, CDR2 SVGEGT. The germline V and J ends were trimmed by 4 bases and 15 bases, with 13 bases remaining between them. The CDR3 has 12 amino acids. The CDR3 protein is CASSSLTFLLHF. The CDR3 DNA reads TGTGCCAGCAGTTCCTTGACATTTCTCCTCCACTTT.

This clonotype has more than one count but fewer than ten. For the CDR3, the DNA is TGTGCCAGCAGTAAGACTAGCGGGAGTGCTAATGAGCAGTTCTTC. Protein product: CASSKTSGSANEQFF. This rearrangement joins TRBV25-1 to TRBJ2-1, with 12 bases that match TRBD2. The V segment lost 5 bases and the J segment 7 bases; nucleotides outside the gene matches: 6. The CDR3 is 15 residues long. Germline loops: CDR1 MGHDK, CDR2 SYGVNS.

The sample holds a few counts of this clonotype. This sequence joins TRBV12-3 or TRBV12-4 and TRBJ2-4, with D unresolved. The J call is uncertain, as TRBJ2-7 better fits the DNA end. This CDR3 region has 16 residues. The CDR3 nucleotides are TGTGCCAGCAGTTCTCCCCTCACCAACTCTAAATACGAGCAGTACTTC. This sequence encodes CASSSPLTNSKYEQYF.

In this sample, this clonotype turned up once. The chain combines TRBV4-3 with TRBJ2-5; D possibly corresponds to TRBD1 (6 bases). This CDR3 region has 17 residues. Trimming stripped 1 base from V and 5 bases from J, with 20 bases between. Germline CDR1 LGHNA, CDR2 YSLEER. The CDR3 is CASSQGAAGALRETQYF. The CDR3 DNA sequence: TGCGCCAGCAGCCAAGGGGCTGCAGGGGCTTTACGGGAGACCCAGTACTTC.

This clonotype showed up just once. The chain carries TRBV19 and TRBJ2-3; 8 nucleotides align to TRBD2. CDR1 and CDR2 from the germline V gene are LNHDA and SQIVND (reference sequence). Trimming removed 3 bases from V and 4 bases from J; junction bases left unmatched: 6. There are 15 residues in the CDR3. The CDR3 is CASSIRTSGADTQYF. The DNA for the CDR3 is TGTGCCAGTAGTATTCGAACTAGCGGAGCAGATACGCAGTATTTT.

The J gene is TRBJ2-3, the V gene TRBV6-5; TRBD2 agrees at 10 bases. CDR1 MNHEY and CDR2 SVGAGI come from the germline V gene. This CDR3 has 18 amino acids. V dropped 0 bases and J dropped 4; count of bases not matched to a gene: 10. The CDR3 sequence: CASSYSSGGPIGSDTQYF. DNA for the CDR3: TGTGCCAGCAGTTACTCTAGCGGGGGGCCGATAGGGTCAGATACGCAGTATTTT.

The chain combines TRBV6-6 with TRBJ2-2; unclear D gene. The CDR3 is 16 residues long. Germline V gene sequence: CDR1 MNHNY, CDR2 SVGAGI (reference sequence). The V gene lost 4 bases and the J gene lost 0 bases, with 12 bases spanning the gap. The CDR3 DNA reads TGTGCCAGCAGTTTCTTAAGAGCCGCGAACACCGGGGAGCTGTTTTTT. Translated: CASSFLRAANTGELFF.

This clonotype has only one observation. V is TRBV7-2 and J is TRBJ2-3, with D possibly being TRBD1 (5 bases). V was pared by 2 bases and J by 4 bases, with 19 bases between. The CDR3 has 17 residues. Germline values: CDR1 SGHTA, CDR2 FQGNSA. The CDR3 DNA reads TGTGCCAGCAGCTTATTAGGGGTGAATATTCCGGCAGATACGCAGTATTTT. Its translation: CASSLLGVNIPADTQYF.

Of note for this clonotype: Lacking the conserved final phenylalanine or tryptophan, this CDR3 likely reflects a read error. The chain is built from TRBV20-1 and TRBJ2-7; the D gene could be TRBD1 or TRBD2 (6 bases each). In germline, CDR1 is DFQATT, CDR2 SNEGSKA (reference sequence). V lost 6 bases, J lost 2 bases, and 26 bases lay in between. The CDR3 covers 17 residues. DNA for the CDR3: TGCAGTGCCCAGGAGGTCTCGTCGGGGGCGCTTACCTACGAGCAGTACATC. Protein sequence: CSAQEVSSGALTYEQYI.

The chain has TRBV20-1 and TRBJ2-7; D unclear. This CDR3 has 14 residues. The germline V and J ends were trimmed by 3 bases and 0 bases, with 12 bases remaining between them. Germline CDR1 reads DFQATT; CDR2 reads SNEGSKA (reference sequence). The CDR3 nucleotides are TGCAGTGCTAGTCCGACCTTGAGCTCCTACGAGCAGTACTTC. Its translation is CSASPTLSSYEQYF.

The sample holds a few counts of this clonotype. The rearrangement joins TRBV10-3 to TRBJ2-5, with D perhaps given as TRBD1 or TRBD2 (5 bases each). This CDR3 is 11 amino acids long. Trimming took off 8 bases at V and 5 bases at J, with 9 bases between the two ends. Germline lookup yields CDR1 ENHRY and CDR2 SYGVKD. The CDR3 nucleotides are TGTGCCATCCGGGACGGGGAGACCCAGTACTTC. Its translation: CAIRDGETQYF.